This T cell receptor (beta chain) was observed in a study of T cell responses to AZD1222 COVID-19 vaccine (dated by TCRdb to about 2021). The study in broad terms: TCR sequencing was performed for about 250 trial participants, of whom 207 were given two doses of AZD1222 and approximately 25 were given two doses of MenACWY control vaccine. Trial participants were enrolled by age into 18-55, 56-69 and 70-plus year subgroups, with roughly 150, 30 and 60 TCR-sequenced participants respectively. Paper-wide results and their limitations: The whole spike protein was spanned by vaccine-associated CD4 TCRs, and dominant responses were seen in regions 160-218 and 743-854. Most participants were white British and females outnumbered males, and the authors suggested that clonal diversity may have been underestimated. Conclusions about previously exposed vaccinees are limited, since just five to seven AZD1222 recipients were seropositive for SARS-CoV-2 at baseline. Because no samples from the day 14 peak response were available, repertoires could be characterized only after the peak T cell response. Reportedly, close to half of the unique spike-specific TCRs recognized epitopes lying outside the regions that are mutated in the B.1.351 and B.1.1.7 variants. In the small 56-69-year group, the increase in depth fell short of significance, most likely because of low power. After two AZD1222 doses, both the breadth and the depth of spike-specific TCRs were significantly higher than at day 0 and than in MenACWY recipients.

The CDR3 regions of human TCRbeta chains were subjected to immunosequencing. Per the original workflow: Repertoire TCRs were checked for matches against a reference library of SARS-CoV-2-specific TCRs that had been generated using the MIRA antigen-specificity platform. Breadth meant the fraction of unique TCRs that were SARS-CoV-2-associated, whereas depth meant the fraction of total T cells that were SARS-CoV-2-associated. Each spike-specific TCR was assigned to its reactive spike region and to a CD4 or CD8 class using the MIRA data. Log10-transformed breadth and depth values were compared by one-way ANOVA with Sidak's multiple comparisons tests. This immuneACCESS table, as held by TCRdb, lists in-frame sequences with V and J called but not all clones. Of the missing ones, under half trace to an unresolved V gene in checked studies; the others have no known cause. V, J and clone size were drawn from that table, and D and trimming were deduced from the DNA. The sample table records about 150,000 clones; roughly nine tenths of these occur just once. Over 6% of the sample rests with the top ten.

In its sample, this clone was seen many times. No antigen is known for it. Base qualities are not recorded, but no much larger clone differs from it by a single base. The sample's time point label is to be understood as: sample from adult after SARS-CoV-2 infection, after symptom onset. Two convalescent COVID-19 patients, sampled after symptom onset from adults with prior SARS-CoV-2 infection, were also TCR-sequenced for comparison. Trimming removed 7 bases from V and 9 bases from J; the gene matches leave 8 bases unexplained. Reading the germline V gene gives CDR1 SNHLY and CDR2 FYNNEI. There are 12 amino acids in the CDR3, from cysteine to phenylalanine inclusive. Just the 36-base CDR3 DNA is kept, in frame starting at base 1.

This chain joins TRBV2 to TRBJ2-7, with 8 bases aligning to TRBD1. The source material was peripheral blood, sampled after recovery from COVID-19. The TCR comes from an adult who had recovered from COVID-19. The base sequence is TGTGCCAGCATGACGGCGGGGACAGGGCAGTACTTC. Its protein is CASMTAGTGQYF.